A single sample gave rise to the 29 T cell receptor beta chains below, sequenced in a study of a mutant IDH1 vaccine in newly diagnosed glioma. The time point here: week 5, during vaccination. Mutant IDH1 20-mer peptide, at 300 ug, made up each vaccine dose, with topical imiquimod. Produced via immunoSEQ multiplex PCR; TCRdb's table is partial and in-frame only. The sample has roughly 50,000 clones, approximately 86% seen once; the top ten hold about 3.1%. These receptors lack a known antigen. Source: PBMCs, taken from a glioma patient whose treatment included an IDH1 peptide vaccine. These receptors were collected from a woman aged 18 to 35 with glioma. Some clones in this sample may be carry-over from other donors' samples.

The chain is built from TRBV10-2 and TRBJ2-1; D possibly corresponds to TRBD2 (5 bases). The CDR3 spans 12 residues. The V and J ends lost 5 bases and 8 bases respectively, with 10 bases between them. CDR1 is WSHSY and CDR2 is SAAADI in the germline V gene. The CDR3 spells CASSRGRDEQFF. CDR3 sequence (DNA): TGCGCCAGCAGTCGAGGGCGGGATGAGCAGTTCTTC.

The gene calls are TRBV7-8 and TRBJ1-5; D remains ambiguous. V gave up 1 base and J gave up 5 bases, with 6 bases separating them. This CDR3 contains 13 residues. Germline CDR1 reads SGHVS; CDR2 reads FQNEAQ. CDR3 DNA sequence: TGTGCCAGCAGCTTAGGAGGGTATCAGCCCCAGCATTTT. Translated, it gives CASSLGGYQPQHF.

This chain connects TRBV5-1 to TRBJ2-7, with D hard to call. Trimming shortened V by 7 bases and J by 3 bases, and 14 bases separated the two germline ends. The CDR3 runs to 13 residues. Germline CDR1 SGHRS, CDR2 YFSETQ. The CDR3 DNA sequence: TGCGCCAGCCGCCTGACACCGTTCTACGAGCAGTACTTC. The encoded protein is CASRLTPFYEQYF. Filled out from reference TRBV5-1 and TRBJ2-7, the complete variable domain reads KAGVTQTPRYLIKTRGQQVTLSCSPISGHRSVSWYQQTPGQGLQFLFEYFSETQRNKGNFPGRFSGRQFSNSRSEMNVSTLELGDSALYLCASRLTPFYEQYFGPGTRLTVT.

V is TRBV5-4 and J is TRBJ1-1, with D perhaps matching TRBD1 (5 bases). The CDR3 consists of 15 residues. Germline-derived CDR1 and CDR2 are SGHNT and YYREEE (reference sequence). The ends were cut back, 4 bases at V and 0 bases at J, with 13 bases in the middle. CDR3 DNA: TGTGCCAGCAGCCCGGGGACCTTCATGAACACTGAAGCTTTCTTT. It translates to CASSPGTFMNTEAFF.

The chain links TRBV19 to TRBJ1-2; no clear D. Trimming stripped 7 bases from V and 8 bases from J, with 17 bases between. Germline V gene data show CDR1 as LNHDA and CDR2 as SQIVND (reference sequence). CDR3 size: 13 residues. The DNA for the CDR3 is TGTGCCAGTACCGAAGGGCCAGTGGGCGGCTACACCTTC. This translates into CASTEGPVGGYTF.

The chain carries TRBV5-5 and TRBJ2-2; D not certain. The V end was cut by 4 bases, the J end by 4 bases, with 8 bases between. The CDR3 is made up of 13 amino acids. Germline V gene lookup returns CDR1 SGHKS and CDR2 YYEKEE (reference sequence). The chain's CDR3 is CASSGISTGELFF. DNA of the CDR3: TGTGCCAGCAGCGGGATATCCACCGGGGAGCTGTTTTTT.

The chain recombines TRBV2 with TRBJ2-1; possible D gene TRBD2, 5 bases. Germline V gene sequence: CDR1 SNHLY, CDR2 FYNNEI. With 9 bases removed from V and 3 bases from J, the gap between germline ends came to 15 bases. CDR3 length: 14 residues. The DNA of the CDR3 is TGTGCCAGAGACTACTCCCGAATCTACAATGAGCAGTTCTTC. This sequence encodes CARDYSRIYNEQFF.

The chain recombines TRBV4-2 with TRBJ1-4; no firm D call. This CDR3 is 16 amino acids long. Trimming removed 0 bases from V and 8 bases from J, with 16 bases in between. Germline V gives CDR1 LGHNA, CDR2 YNFKEQ. CDR3 nucleotide sequence: TGTGCCAGCAGCCAAGATCTCTCCCTTCGGGCCGAAAAACTGTTTTTT. Protein product: CASSQDLSLRAEKLFF.

This chain links TRBV6-1 with TRBJ1-5; D ambiguous. Trimming took 3 bases from V and 2 from J, leaving 11 bases between them. The CDR3 has 15 residues. Per the germline V gene, CDR1 is MNHNS and CDR2 is SASEGT. DNA for the CDR3: TGTGCCAGCAGTGAGATTAGTGGGGGCAATCAGCCCCAGCATTTT. Protein sequence: CASSEISGGNQPQHF.

In regard to this clone: Other nucleotide sequences in the sample specify the same CDR3. The chain couples TRBV11-2 to TRBJ1-2, with D possibly being TRBD1 (5 bases). Trimming stripped 1 base from V and 8 bases from J, with 11 bases between. CDR3 size: 13 residues. Germline loops: CDR1 SGHAT, CDR2 FQNNGV. The CDR3 DNA sequence: TGTGCCAGCAGCTTAGGAGCAGGGACCGGCTACACCTTC. The encoded protein is CASSLGAGTGYTF. Looking up the rest from reference TRBV11-2 and TRBJ1-2 gives the full variable domain: EAGVAQSPRYKIIEKRQSVAFWCNPISGHATLYWYQQILGQGPKLLIQFQNNGVVDDSQLPKDRFSAERLKGVDSTLKIQPAKLEDSAVYLCASSLGAGTGYTFGSGTRLTVV.

V and J are TRBV2 and TRBJ1-2; D perhaps matches TRBD1 (6 bases). The CDR3 spans 13 residues. Germline values: CDR1 SNHLY, CDR2 FYNNEI. V shed 2 bases and J shed 7 bases, with 11 bases lying between them. The CDR3 loop reads CASSESKGVGYTF. The CDR3 DNA reads TGTGCCAGCAGTGAAAGTAAGGGGGTTGGCTACACCTTC.

The V and J genes are TRBV6-1 and TRBJ2-1; 9 nucleotides align to TRBD2. There are 14 residues in the CDR3. Germline CDR1 and CDR2: MNHNS and SASEGT. The V and J ends lost 4 bases and 4 bases, in that order; junction bases with no gene match: 2. CDR3 nucleotides: TGTGCCAGCAGTGGGACTAGCGAGTACAATGAGCAGTTCTTC. It specifies CASSGTSEYNEQFF.

The chain links TRBV19 to TRBJ1-5; D is unresolved. V was clipped by 1 base and J by 0 bases, with 16 bases between them. Germline V gene data show CDR1 as LNHDA and CDR2 as SQIVND (reference sequence). The CDR3 runs 18 residues. CDR3 amino acids: CASSIARINLYSNQPQHF. Here the CDR3 DNA reads TGTGCCAGTAGTATAGCCCGGATAAATCTTTATAGCAATCAGCCCCAGCATTTT. Supplemented by reference TRBV19 and TRBJ1-5, the full variable domain reads DGGITQSPKYLFRKEGQNVTLSCEQNLNHDAMYWYRQDPGQGLRLIYYSQIVNDFQKGDIAEGYSVSREKKESFPLTVTSAQKNPTAFYLCASSIARINLYSNQPQHFGDGTRLSIL.

This clone was counted a few times. The genes are TRBV21-1 and TRBJ2-2; TRBD2 is taken as the D call from the table, unchecked against the DNA. TRBV21-1 corresponds to a pseudogene. This CDR3 has 14 residues. In nucleotides, the CDR3 is TGTGCCAGTCTGAAAGGGGGGAGGGCCGGGGAGCTGTTTTTT. As protein: CASLKGGRAGELFF.

This chain connects TRBV6-5 to TRBJ2-1; TRBD2 agrees at 10 bases. V lost 0 bases and J lost 8; bases outside the gene matches: 7. In germline, CDR1 is MNHEY, CDR2 SVGAGI. The CDR3 runs to 16 residues. The CDR3 DNA is TGTGCCAGCAGTTACTCGGTCTCTAGCGGGGGTGATGAGCAGTTCTTC. It translates to CASSYSVSSGGDEQFF.

The genes are TRBV5-6 and TRBJ2-2; 9 nucleotides agree with TRBD1. Unmatched junction bases numbered 5, after V lost 6 bases and J lost 5 bases. Germline values: CDR1 SGHDT, CDR2 YYEEEE. This CDR3 has 14 residues. The CDR3 reads CASNRQGGTGELFF. CDR3 in DNA: TGTGCCAGCAATCGACAGGGGGGGACCGGGGAGCTGTTTTTT.

V and J are TRBV29-1 and TRBJ2-3; D not certain. The CDR3 consists of 15 residues. The germline V gene has CDR1 SQVTM and CDR2 ANQGSEA. V was pared by 3 bases and J by 0 bases, with 13 bases between. This chain's CDR3 is CSVDVLPTSTDTQYF. The CDR3 DNA sequence: TGCAGCGTTGACGTTCTTCCTACTAGCACAGATACGCAGTATTTT.

The DNA of the CDR3 is TGTGCCAGTAGTATGGGAGGCCCCACTGAAGCTTTCTTT. It encodes CASSMGGPTEAFF. The genes are TRBV19 and TRBJ1-1; no reliable D call. V lost 3 bases to trimming and J lost 4 bases, with 9 bases between them. This CDR3 has 13 amino acids. The germline gives CDR1 LNHDA, CDR2 SQIVND (reference sequence).

This chain connects TRBV9 to TRBJ2-7; 9 bases fit TRBD1. Germline CDR1 reads SGDLS; CDR2 reads YYNGEE. V lost 4 bases to trimming and J lost 2 bases; unmatched junction nucleotides: 4. CDR3 size: 14 residues. The chain's CDR3 is CASSPGQGPYEQYF. CDR3 sequence (DNA): TGTGCCAGCAGCCCGGGACAGGGCCCCTACGAGCAGTACTTC.

V and J are TRBV5-6 and TRBJ2-7, with no clear D. Germline values: CDR1 SGHDT, CDR2 YYEEEE. V dropped 2 bases and J dropped 4 bases, with 19 bases sitting between them. This CDR3 region has 16 residues. The CDR3, as DNA: TGTGCCAGCAGCTTAAGGCCCCGATACATCAGTTACGAGCAGTACTTC. As protein: CASSLRPRYISYEQYF. The entire variable domain, with the rest obtained from reference TRBV5-6 and TRBJ2-7, is as follows: DAGVTQSPTHLIKTRGQQVTLRCSPKSGHDTVSWYQQALGQGPQFIFQYYEEEERQRGNFPDRFSGHQFPNYSSELNVNALLLGDSALYLCASSLRPRYISYEQYFGPGTRLTVT.

V and J are TRBV11-2 and TRBJ2-2; 12 nucleotides match TRBD2. Per germline, CDR1 SGHAT and CDR2 FQNNGV. J lost 6 bases, V lost 5 bases, and 7 bases had no gene match. The CDR3 totals 16 residues. CDR3 protein: CASSRTSGGISGELFF. In DNA form, the CDR3 reads TGTGCCAGCAGCCGTACTAGCGGGGGGATATCCGGGGAGCTGTTTTTT.

This clone was seen more than once but under ten times. The chain joins TRBV5-1 to TRBJ1-1, with unresolved D. The CDR3 runs to 14 residues. The germline V gene encodes CDR1 SGHRS and CDR2 YFSETQ. Trimming took off 3 bases at V and 4 bases at J, with 13 bases between the two ends. The CDR3 here is CASSSPTSSTEAFF. The CDR3, as DNA: TGCGCCAGCAGCTCCCCGACAAGTAGCACTGAAGCTTTCTTT. Based on the CDR3 plus reference TRBV5-1 and TRBJ1-1, the full variable domain is KAGVTQTPRYLIKTRGQQVTLSCSPISGHRSVSWYQQTPGQGLQFLFEYFSETQRNKGNFPGRFSGRQFSNSRSEMNVSTLELGDSALYLCASSSPTSSTEAFFGQGTRLTVV.

The chain joins TRBV11-2 to TRBJ2-1, with TRBD2 as a possible D gene (5 bases). The CDR3 is 14 residues long. The V and J ends lost 2 bases and 6 bases respectively, with 11 bases between them. Germline CDR1 and CDR2: SGHAT and FQNNGV. The CDR3 DNA reads as TGTGCCAGCAGCTTATCATCACGGGGCAATGAGCAGTTCTTC. It codes for CASSLSSRGNEQFF.

V is TRBV12-2 and J is TRBJ2-5; TRBD2 is the table's D call, not checked against the DNA. TRBV12-2 constitutes a pseudogene. The CDR3 is 18 residues long. This CDR3 reads CASRLAAPKSGRAETQYF. CDR3 DNA sequence: TGTGCAAGTCGCTTAGCGGCCCCCAAAAGCGGGAGGGCCGAGACCCAGTACTTC.

The chain carries TRBV9 and TRBJ2-5; 9 bases agree with TRBD2. The V segment lost 6 bases and the J segment 2 bases; nucleotides outside the gene matches: 8. Germline V gene data show CDR1 as SGDLS and CDR2 as YYNGEE. The CDR3 is 15 amino acids. In DNA form, the CDR3 reads TGTGCCAGCACTATTAGCGGGGGAATTCAAGAGACCCAGTACTTC. It codes for CASTISGGIQETQYF.

The chain combines TRBV29-1 with TRBJ1-2, with D possibly matching TRBD1 (6 bases). The CDR3 length is 14 residues. Looked up from germline, CDR1 is SQVTM and CDR2 is ANQGSEA. Trimming took 1 base from V and 7 from J, leaving 16 bases between them. This CDR3 reads CSVEGLGGGVGYTF. DNA for the CDR3: TGCAGCGTTGAAGGTCTCGGAGGGGGGGTTGGCTACACCTTC.

The chain recombines TRBV7-9 with TRBJ2-7; 7 nucleotides match TRBD2. Per the germline V gene, CDR1 is SEHNR and CDR2 is FQNEAQ (reference sequence). V shed 1 base and J 9 bases; nucleotides not matched to a gene: 6. The CDR3 totals 13 residues. This CDR3 reads CASSLVEGGGQYF. CDR3 bases: TGTGCCAGCAGCTTAGTTGAGGGCGGGGGGCAGTACTTC.

This chain joins TRBV5-8 and TRBJ1-1; D unresolved. The CDR3 contains 15 residues. CDR1 and CDR2 (germline): SGHTS, YDEGEE. Deletions cut 0 bases from V and 5 bases from J, with 14 bases between. The CDR3 region is CASSLGVREKTEAFF. DNA for the CDR3: TGTGCCAGCAGCTTGGGGGTCCGGGAGAAAACTGAAGCTTTCTTT. Based on the CDR3 plus reference TRBV5-8 and TRBJ1-1, the full variable domain is EAGVTQSPTHLIKTRGQQATLRCSPISGHTSVYWYQQALGLGLQFLLWYDEGEERNRGNFPPRFSGRQFPNYSSELNVNALELEDSALYLCASSLGVREKTEAFFGQGTRLTVV.

The chain couples TRBV20-1 to TRBJ2-5; D is perhaps TRBD1 or TRBD2 (5 bases each). Germline CDR1 reads DFQATT; CDR2 reads SNEGSKA (reference sequence). Trimming took off 5 bases at V and 5 bases at J, with 6 bases between the two ends. The CDR3 extends over 10 amino acids. The CDR3 DNA is TGCAGTGCTGGGACGGAGACCCAGTACTTC. Its protein product is CSAGTETQYF.